This TCR beta chain appears in the sequencing data of a study of blood T cell repertoires in COVID-19. Study-wide context: COVID-19 samples from acute and convalescent phases originated in the United States, Italy and Spain. The analysed material was cDNA or gDNA that came from T cells, B-cell-depleted T cells, or PBMCs.

This clone came up once. The authors' processing: Reference gene primers were amplified, and this amplification served to estimate nucleated cell counts. The assay was immunoSEQ multiplex PCR, and TCRdb's table has in-frame clones only and misses some. That table gives V, J and clone size, and the DNA gave D and trimming. The sample carries about 110,000 clones, 87% recorded once. The material sequenced was peripheral blood. This sequence originates from a human donor in a cohort sampled during active COVID-19.

The CDR3 loop reads CSVGPRGQETQYF. CDR3 DNA: TGCAGCGTTGGTCCCAGGGGCCAAGAGACCCAGTACTTC. The gene calls are TRBV29-1 and TRBJ2-5, with D tentatively TRBD1 (6 bases). The V and J ends lost 4 bases and 1 base respectively, with 10 bases between them. The CDR3 spans 13 residues. CDR1 and CDR2 (germline): SQVTM, ANQGSEA.